These 27 T cell receptor beta chains originate from one sample sequenced in a study of T cell repertoires and HLA-DP antigens. Repertoires were generated with immunoSEQ multiplex PCR, while TCRdb's copy carries only in-frame clones and drops some. The repertoire holds about 1,300 clones, with around three quarters as singletons. After 15 days' expansion, CD4+ cells were restimulated approximately 22 h with HeLa expressing allogeneic DPB1. HeLa stimulator cells carried retrovirally transduced HLA-DPA1/DPB1, HLA-DM, invariant chain and CD80. The sequenced material came from CD137- CD4+ T cells from cultured PBMCs. The receptors originated from a man in his 60s in good health and CMV-seronegative.

V and J are TRBV19 and TRBJ2-7, with D perhaps TRBD1 (6 bases). This CDR3 is 12 amino acids long. V was shortened by 10 bases and J by 0 bases, with 10 bases between the two germline ends. Germline V gives CDR1 LNHDA, CDR2 SQIVND (reference sequence). In DNA form, the CDR3 reads TGTGCCATTGGGACATCCTCCTACGAGCAGTACGTC. Amino acids: CAIGTSSYEQYV.

The chain joins TRBV14 to TRBJ2-3; a weak D match, TRBD2 (6 bases). The V and J ends lost 5 bases and 9 bases respectively, with 12 bases between them. Germline V gene data show CDR1 as SGHDN and CDR2 as FVKESK. This CDR3 is built from 12 residues. In DNA form, the CDR3 reads TGTGCCAGCAGCACGGGAGCGATCACGCAGTATTTT. Amino acid sequence: CASSTGAITQYF.

V usage is TRBV27 and J usage is TRBJ1-2; D possibly corresponds to TRBD1 (5 bases). The V and J ends lost 4 bases and 4 bases respectively, with 16 bases between them. CDR1 MNHEY and CDR2 SMNVEV come from the germline V gene (reference sequence). The CDR3 loop spans 15 amino acids. In nucleotides, the CDR3 is TGTGCCAGCAGTTCTATCCCCGGGGACCGCTATGGCTACACCTTC. Its translation is CASSSIPGDRYGYTF.

The gene calls are TRBV4-3 and TRBJ2-3; 13 positions match TRBD2. The CDR3 totals 15 residues. The germline V gene has CDR1 LGHNA and CDR2 YSLEER. The ends lost 3 bases at V and 6 bases at J; junction bases unmatched: 3. DNA for the CDR3: TGCGCCAGCAGCCAGAGGACTAGCGGGGGTGATACGCAGTATTTT. Protein sequence: CASSQRTSGGDTQYF.

The genes are TRBV7-2 and TRBJ2-7, with 8 positions matching TRBD2. The germline V gene encodes CDR1 SGHTA and CDR2 FQGNSA. The CDR3 covers 15 residues. V trimming: 2 bases; J trimming: 0 bases; junction bases outside the gene matches: 3. Here the CDR3 DNA reads TGTGCCAGCAGCTTACGGGAGGGAAGCTCCTACGAGCAGTACGTC. This codes for CASSLREGSSYEQYV.

This chain joins TRBV5-1 and TRBJ1-2; 9 bases match TRBD1. Unmatched junction bases numbered 10, after V lost 4 bases and J lost 6 bases. The CDR3 length is 15 residues. CDR1 SGHRS and CDR2 YFSETQ come from the germline V gene. The CDR3 DNA reads as TGCGCCAGCAGCCAGGACCCCGGGACAGGGAATGGCTACACCTTC. Protein sequence: CASSQDPGTGNGYTF.

This clone was observed a single time. The chain has TRBV29-1 and TRBJ2-3; D unclear. Germline V gives CDR1 SQVTM, CDR2 ANQGSEA. The CDR3 runs to 11 residues. V lost 7 bases, J lost 3 bases, and 8 bases lay in between. The CDR3 sequence: CSGARTDTQYF. The DNA of the CDR3 is TGCAGCGGGGCTAGGACAGATACGCAGTATTTT.

The chain combines TRBV4-3 with TRBJ2-3; 11 positions agree with TRBD2. Trimming cost V 0 bases and J 4 bases; bases outside gene matches: 6. CDR3 length equals 17 residues. Germline values: CDR1 LGHNA, CDR2 YSLEER. CDR3 amino acids: CASSQDHLAGGSDTQYF. Written as DNA, the CDR3 is TGCGCCAGCAGCCAAGATCACCTAGCGGGAGGTTCAGATACGCAGTATTTT.

V and J are TRBV11-2 and TRBJ2-1; D is perhaps TRBD2 (5 bases). V was shortened by 7 bases and J by 3 bases, with 16 bases between the two germline ends. In germline, CDR1 is SGHAT, CDR2 FQNNGV. CDR3 length: 15 residues. The CDR3 nucleotides read TGTGCCAGCATCCTGAGCGGAGGCCGCTACAATGAGCAGTTCTTC. It codes for CASILSGGRYNEQFF.

This clone was seen a handful of times. The rearrangement joins TRBV11-3 to TRBJ2-1; TRBD2 matches 7 bases. CDR3 length equals 17 residues. V was clipped by 5 bases and J by 7 bases; unmatched bases: 17. Germline CDR1 SGHNT, CDR2 YENEEA. CDR3 DNA: TGTGCCAGCAGCCCAATCGGGGGGTACGGAATCGGGAATGAGCAGTTCTTC. It codes for CASSPIGGYGIGNEQFF.

The chain has TRBV5-1 and TRBJ2-1; no firm D call. This CDR3 spans 14 amino acids. Germline assignment: CDR1 SGHRS and CDR2 YFSETQ. V was cut by 0 bases and J by 4 bases, with 8 bases left in between. The CDR3, as DNA: TGCGCCAGCAGCTTGGAGCAGTTTTACAATGAGCAGTTCTTC. This codes for CASSLEQFYNEQFF.

The V gene is TRBV6-5, the J gene TRBJ1-1, with D perhaps TRBD1 (6 bases). The germline V and J ends were trimmed by 7 bases and 5 bases, with 14 bases remaining between them. The CDR3 length is 13 residues. Germline lookup yields CDR1 MNHEY and CDR2 SVGAGI. The CDR3 here is CASTKGGGTEAFF. The CDR3 region has the DNA TGTGCCAGCACTAAGGGGGGAGGGACTGAAGCTTTCTTT.

A single count supports this clone. The J gene is TRBJ1-1, the V gene TRBV7-9; no clear D gene. The germline gives CDR1 SEHNR, CDR2 FQNEAQ (reference sequence). The CDR3 runs 13 residues. V was clipped by 5 bases and J by 4 bases, with 11 bases between them. The CDR3 loop is CASSVAWGTEAFF. CDR3 coding DNA: TGTGCCAGCAGCGTGGCCTGGGGCACTGAAGCTTTCTTT.

This chain connects TRBV2 to TRBJ2-6; D is unclear. This CDR3 region has 18 residues. Germline loops: CDR1 SNHLY, CDR2 FYNNEI. Trimming cost V 6 bases and J 0 bases, with 18 bases left between them. CDR3 coding DNA: TGTGCCAGCAGGGGCACAGTTTCTCAGAGCTCTGGGGCCAACGTCCTGACTTTC. Translated, it gives CASRGTVSQSSGANVLTF.

This clone was seen only a few times. V usage is TRBV4-1 and J usage is TRBJ2-7; a possible D gene is TRBD1 (5 bases). Germline V gene lookup returns CDR1 MGHRA and CDR2 YSYEKL. V shed 0 bases and J shed 6 bases, with 15 bases lying between them. The CDR3 is 15 residues long. The CDR3 DNA sequence: TGCGCCAGCAGCCAAGATCAGGCAGGGCTGTCCGAGCAGTACTTC. It yields the protein CASSQDQAGLSEQYF.

This chain links TRBV25-1 with TRBJ2-7; D may be TRBD1 (5 bases). The CDR3 consists of 13 residues. Germline V gene sequence: CDR1 MGHDK, CDR2 SYGVNS. Deletions cut 6 bases from V and 7 bases from J, with 16 bases between. The CDR3 here is CASSLTDLREQYF. DNA for the CDR3: TGTGCCAGCAGCTTGACAGACCTCAGGGAGCAGTACTTC.

By proportion, this clone is large. This sequence joins TRBV5-1 and TRBJ2-1; the match to TRBD1 covers 7 bases. The CDR3 extends over 13 amino acids. V shed 1 base and J 7 bases; nucleotides not matched to a gene: 2. CDR1 and CDR2 from the germline V gene are SGHRS and YFSETQ. CDR3 bases: TGCGCCAGCAGCTTGCAGGGGGAGAATGAGCAGTTCTTC. Protein product: CASSLQGENEQFF.

This clone was observed a few times. The V gene is TRBV6-6, the J gene TRBJ2-7; unclear D gene. CDR3 size: 13 residues. The V end lost 6 bases, the J end lost 5 bases, and 14 bases lay between the germline ends. The V gene's germline CDR1 is MNHNY and CDR2 SVGAGI (reference sequence). The CDR3 DNA follows: TGTGCCAGCAGGCGAAGGGTCGGCCACGAGCAGTACTTC. Protein: CASRRRVGHEQYF.

In this sample, this clone turned up a few times. The chain has TRBV5-1 and TRBJ2-3; 7 bases agree with TRBD1. The CDR3 has 15 residues. The J segment lost 5 bases and the V segment lost 4 bases, leaving 10 bases of the junction unmatched. Looked up from germline, CDR1 is SGHRS and CDR2 is YFSETQ. DNA of the CDR3: TGCGCCAGCAGCCGGGACAGTCACCTGCGAGATACGCAGTATTTT. Protein: CASSRDSHLRDTQYF.

This chain links TRBV7-9 with TRBJ2-3; TRBD2 is a possible D gene (5 bases). The CDR3 contains 14 residues. Germline V gene lookup returns CDR1 SEHNR and CDR2 FQNEAQ (reference sequence). Trimming stripped 7 bases from V and 0 bases from J, with 11 bases between. In DNA, the CDR3 is TGTGCCAGCAAGGGCGGGCCCAGCACAGATACGCAGTATTTT. Amino acid sequence: CASKGGPSTDTQYF.

Only a few counts were recorded for this clone. The chain employs TRBV7-2 and TRBJ2-1; D perhaps matches TRBD1 (5 bases). V was trimmed by 1 base and J by 2 bases, leaving 12 bases between them. Germline CDR1 and CDR2: SGHTA and FQGNSA. The CDR3 has 16 amino acids. The CDR3 nucleotides read TGTGCCAGCAGCTTAGGACGCTGGGGCGCCTACAATGAGCAGTTCTTC. Encoded protein: CASSLGRWGAYNEQFF. The full variable domain, in which reference TRBV7-2 and TRBJ2-1 provide the parts outside the CDR3, is GAGVSQSPSNKVTEKGKDVELRCDPISGHTALYWYRQSLGQGLEFLIYFQGNSAPDKSGLPSDRFSAERTGGSVSTLTIQRTQQEDSAVYLCASSLGRWGAYNEQFFGPGTRLTVL.

The chain uses TRBV7-2 and TRBJ1-5, with TRBD1 matching over 8 bases. V was clipped by 5 bases and J by 6 bases; unmatched bases: 9. The CDR3 runs to 15 residues. Germline V gene sequence: CDR1 SGHTA, CDR2 FQGNSA. CDR3 amino acids: CASSIKTGDGQPQHF. The CDR3, as DNA: TGTGCCAGCAGCATAAAGACAGGGGACGGTCAGCCCCAGCATTTT.

The chain joins TRBV7-2 to TRBJ1-1; D perhaps matches TRBD1 (5 bases). Trimming removed 3 bases from V and 4 bases from J, with 12 bases in between. Germline V gene data show CDR1 as SGHTA and CDR2 as FQGNSA. The CDR3 is 14 residues long. In nucleotides, the CDR3 is TGTGCCAGCAGCTTTCCTGGGACGCGCACTGAAGCTTTCTTT. Translated: CASSFPGTRTEAFF.

This rearrangement joins TRBV7-2 to TRBJ1-4; TRBD1 matches 7 bases. The CDR3 extends over 14 amino acids. V lost 3 bases to trimming and J lost 2 bases; unmatched junction nucleotides: 0. Germline-derived CDR1 and CDR2 are SGHTA and FQGNSA. The CDR3 DNA follows: TGTGCCAGCAGCTTGACAGGGACTAATGAAAAACTGTTTTTT. Translating gives CASSLTGTNEKLFF. Variable domain in full (rest from reference TRBV7-2 and TRBJ1-4): GAGVSQSPSNKVTEKGKDVELRCDPISGHTALYWYRQSLGQGLEFLIYFQGNSAPDKSGLPSDRFSAERTGGSVSTLTIQRTQQEDSAVYLCASSLTGTNEKLFFGSGTQLSVL.

The rearrangement joins TRBV7-8 to TRBJ1-2; 7 nucleotides align to TRBD1. The CDR3 consists of 16 residues. CDR1 SGHVS and CDR2 FQNEAQ come from the germline V gene. J was trimmed by 4 bases and V by 3 bases; bases with no gene match: 11. The CDR3 loop reads CASSLKTGEVSYGYTF. The CDR3 bases are TGTGCCAGCAGCTTGAAAACAGGGGAAGTGAGCTATGGCTACACCTTC.

J is TRBJ2-5 and V is TRBV5-1; 7 bases are a match to TRBD1. The CDR3 length is 15 residues. V trimming: 5 bases; J trimming: 1 base; junction bases outside the gene matches: 8. Per the germline V gene, CDR1 is SGHRS and CDR2 is YFSETQ. The CDR3 nucleotides are TGCGCCAGCAGGTCAACAGGGGCCCCCCAAGAGACCCAGTACTTC. The encoded protein is CASRSTGAPQETQYF.

This clone is judged hyperexpanded. The V gene is TRBV7-8, the J gene TRBJ2-1; 7 bases are a match to TRBD2. V lost 5 bases to trimming and J lost 7 bases; unmatched junction nucleotides: 17. This CDR3 region has 17 residues. Germline-derived CDR1 and CDR2 are SGHVS and FQNEAQ. The CDR3 sequence is CASSPIGGYGIGNEQFF. In DNA form, the CDR3 reads TGTGCCAGCAGCCCAATCGGGGGGTACGGAATCGGGAATGAGCAGTTCTTC. The full variable domain, in which reference TRBV7-8 and TRBJ2-1 provide the parts outside the CDR3, is GAGVSQSPRYKVAKRGQDVALRCDPISGHVSLFWYQQALGQGPEFLTYFQNEAQLDKSGLPSDRFFAERPEGSVSTLKIQRTQQEDSAVYLCASSPIGGYGIGNEQFFGPGTRLTVL.